This T cell receptor beta chain was identified in a study of OX40 agonist ivuxolimab in advanced cancers. Overall study context: Dose-escalation patients had hepatocellular carcinoma, melanoma, renal cell or head and neck cancer. Study-level points and caveats: By week 6 at 0.1 to 3.0 mg/kg, blood CD4+ and CD8+ T cells had expanded clonally.

The germline V gene has CDR1 SGDLS and CDR2 YYNGEE. The CDR3 spans 16 residues. V was shortened by 4 bases and J by 0 bases, with 11 bases between the two germline ends. In the case of this clone: What it recognizes is unknown.

Sequencing was performed with immunoSEQ multiplex PCR; in TCRdb, only in-frame clones are kept and a portion is missing. The sample includes roughly 80,000 clones, 80% to 90% of them seen just once. The chain links TRBV9 to TRBJ2-6; D gene uncertain. This TCR derives from an adult with an advanced solid tumor such as melanoma, head and neck, liver or kidney cancer. The sequencing here drew on CD4+ or CD8+ T cells sorted from blood, taken in a trial of the OX40 agonist ivuxolimab. CDR3 nucleotide sequence: TGTGCCAGCAGCAATGACCGTAGCTCTGGGGCCAACGTCCTGACTTTC. It specifies CASSNDRSSGANVLTF. The full variable domain, rest sourced from reference TRBV9 and TRBJ2-6, is DSGVTQTPKHLITATGQRVTLRCSPRSGDLSVYWYQQSLDQGLQFLIQYYNGEERAKGNILERFSAQQFPDLHSELNLSSLELGDSALYFCASSNDRSSGANVLTFGAGSRLTVL.